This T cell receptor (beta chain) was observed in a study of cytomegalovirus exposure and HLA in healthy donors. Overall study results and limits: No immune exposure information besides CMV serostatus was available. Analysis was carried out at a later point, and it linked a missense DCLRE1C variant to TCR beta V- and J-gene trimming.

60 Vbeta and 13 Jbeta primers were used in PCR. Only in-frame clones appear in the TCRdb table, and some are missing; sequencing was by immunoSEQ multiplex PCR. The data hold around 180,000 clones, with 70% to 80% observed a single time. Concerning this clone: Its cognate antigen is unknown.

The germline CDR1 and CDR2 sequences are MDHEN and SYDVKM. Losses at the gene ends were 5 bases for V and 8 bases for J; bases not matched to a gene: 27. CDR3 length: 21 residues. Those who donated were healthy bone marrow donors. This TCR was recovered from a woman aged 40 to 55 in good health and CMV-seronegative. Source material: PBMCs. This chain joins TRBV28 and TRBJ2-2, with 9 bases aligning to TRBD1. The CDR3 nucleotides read TGTGCCAGCAGTGATACTCGGGACAGGGACAATGGCCTCATTCTCGGGGGGGAGCTGTTTTTT. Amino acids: CASSDTRDRDNGLILGGELFF.